This TCR beta chain appears in the sequencing data of a study of blood T cell repertoires in COVID-19. Trimming cost V 8 bases and J 0 bases, with 8 bases left between them. The CDR3 is made up of 13 amino acids. Sequenced by immunoSEQ multiplex PCR; TCRdb stores in-frame clones only, minus some. The data show fewer than 500,000 clones, roughly 90% seen once. The chain carries TRBV12-3 or TRBV12-4 and TRBJ1-3; D unclear. The clonotype comes from a woman aged 30 to 39 with acute or convalescent COVID-19. The specimen sequenced was peripheral blood. CDR3: CASGPNSGNTIYF. The CDR3 DNA reads as TGTGCCAGCGGGCCCAACTCTGGAAACACCATATATTTT.